The 15 T cell receptor beta chains given below trace back to one sample, sequenced in a study of blood T cell repertoires in COVID-19. Assay used: immunoSEQ multiplex PCR; TCRdb lists only in-frame clones, some missing. The table records fewer than 80,000 clones, 85% to 90% of them present only once. Sequenced material: peripheral blood. The receptor set was obtained from a man between 65 and 79 years old with acute or convalescent COVID-19.

The chain joins TRBV5-1 to TRBJ2-7, with TRBD2 matching over 9 bases. Per the germline V gene, CDR1 is SGHRS and CDR2 is YFSETQ. CDR3 length equals 15 residues. V was clipped by 6 bases and J by 2 bases; unmatched bases: 9. In DNA, the CDR3 is TGCGCCAGCACTCCGGCGGGGGGGGTAACCTACGAGCAGTACTTC. It specifies CASTPAGGVTYEQYF.

The V call is TRBV10-2, the J call TRBJ1-5, with 7 bases identical to TRBD1. This CDR3 has 14 amino acids. J lost 3 bases, V lost 6 bases, and 5 bases had no gene match. Germline lookup yields CDR1 WSHSY and CDR2 SAAADI. In DNA form, the CDR3 reads TGCGCCAGCAGAGACGGGACAGTCAATCAGCCCCAGCATTTT. Translation gives CASRDGTVNQPQHF.

This clone occurred a few times. The V and J genes are TRBV7-2 and TRBJ2-7, with a weak D call TRBD1 (5 bases). The CDR3 covers 14 residues. The germline V gene encodes CDR1 SGHTA and CDR2 FQGNSA. V dropped 2 bases and J dropped 2 bases, with 10 bases sitting between them. CDR3 sequence reads: CASSLRPGTYEQYF. The CDR3 DNA follows: TGTGCCAGCAGCTTACGCCCAGGGACCTACGAGCAGTACTTC.

J is TRBJ1-2 and V is TRBV18; unclear D gene. Trimming took off 5 bases at V and 0 bases at J, with 10 bases between the two ends. There are 14 residues in the CDR3. Germline-derived CDR1 and CDR2 are KGHSH and LQKENI. The CDR3 nucleotides read TGTGCCAGCTCAATGGGCGCCGCTAACTATGGCTACACCTTC. As protein: CASSMGAANYGYTF.

The rearrangement links TRBV5-6 to TRBJ1-2, with D hard to call. The V gene's germline CDR1 is SGHDT and CDR2 YYEEEE. The CDR3 has 15 residues. V was shortened by 1 base and J by 4 bases, with 14 bases between the two germline ends. In DNA, the CDR3 is TGTGCCAGCAGCTTGCTCCCAGGACTAGGCTATGGCTACACCTTC. It specifies CASSLLPGLGYGYTF.

The chain uses TRBV24-1 and TRBJ2-2, with 7 bases lining up with TRBD2. Per the germline V gene, CDR1 is KGHDR and CDR2 is SFDVKD. The length of the CDR3 is 16 residues. V lost 4 bases to trimming and J lost 3 bases; unmatched junction nucleotides: 7. As DNA, the CDR3 is TGTGCCACCAGTGACCCGGGACTACACTACACCGGGGAGCTGTTTTTT. Its translation is CATSDPGLHYTGELFF.

This chain uses TRBV6-6 with TRBJ2-2, with D unclear. V lost 8 bases, J lost 0 bases, and 10 bases lay in between. From germline, CDR1 is MNHNY and CDR2 SVGAGI (reference sequence). This CDR3 is 14 amino acids long. DNA of the CDR3: TGTGCCAGCCTCGGGTTGTCGAACACCGGGGAGCTGTTTTTT. It encodes CASLGLSNTGELFF.

J is TRBJ1-1 and V is TRBV7-8; D is perhaps TRBD1 (6 bases). Trimming took off 3 bases at V and 5 bases at J, with 10 bases between the two ends. This CDR3 spans 13 amino acids. Per the germline V gene, CDR1 is SGHVS and CDR2 is FQNEAQ. DNA of the CDR3: TGTGCCAGCAGCTTGACAGGACCAACTGAAGCTTTCTTT. Its translation: CASSLTGPTEAFF.

CDR3 nucleotide sequence: TGTGCCAGCAGGCCAGGGGTGGGAAACACCATATATTTT. This sequence encodes CASRPGVGNTIYF. The rearrangement uses TRBV5-4 and TRBJ1-3, with D perhaps matching TRBD1 (6 bases). Germline V CDR1 and CDR2: SGHNT, YYREEE (reference sequence). Trimming shortened V by 5 bases and J by 4 bases, and 10 bases separated the two germline ends. The length of the CDR3 is 13 residues.

This clone was recorded a few times. The chain joins TRBV11-3 to TRBJ2-1, with a tentative D call TRBD1 (5 bases). Germline CDR1 is SGHNT and CDR2 is YENEEA. This CDR3 region has 13 residues. Trimming pared 1 base from V and 10 bases from J, leaving 11 bases between. The CDR3 is CASSLVATVEQFF. CDR3 DNA: TGTGCCAGCAGCTTAGTGGCGACAGTCGAGCAGTTCTTC.

The chain employs TRBV7-9 and TRBJ2-3; the D gene is possibly TRBD1 (5 bases). Trimming pared 7 bases from V and 6 bases from J, leaving 17 bases between. The CDR3 runs 14 residues. The germline CDR1 and CDR2 sequences are SEHNR and FQNEAQ (reference sequence). The CDR3 DNA reads as TGTGCCAGCAACACCGGAAGTGGGGCTGATACGCAGTATTTT. Translation: CASNTGSGADTQYF. Filled out from reference TRBV7-9 and TRBJ2-3, the complete variable domain reads DTGVSQNPRHKITKRGQNVTFRCDPISEHNRLYWYRQTLGQGPEFLTYFQNEAQLEKSRLLSDRFSAERPKGSFSTLEIQRTEQGDSAMYLCASNTGSGADTQYFGPGTRLTVL.

This chain links TRBV10-1 with TRBJ2-7; D gene unclear. V lost 1 base and J lost 0, with 4 bases in between. CDR1 is WNHNN, CDR2 SYGVQD, per germline (reference sequence). There are 13 residues in the CDR3. The CDR3 DNA follows: TGCGCCAGCAGTGAGTGGGCCTCCTACGAGCAGTACTTC. Translation: CASSEWASYEQYF.

The chain joins TRBV5-8 to TRBJ1-5; 9 bases agree with TRBD1. The V and J ends lost 5 bases and 6 bases, in that order; junction bases with no gene match: 9. The germline gives CDR1 SGHTS, CDR2 YDEGEE. This CDR3 spans 15 amino acids. The CDR3 here is CASRGGQGVPQPQHF. The CDR3 DNA reads as TGTGCCAGCAGGGGGGGACAGGGAGTCCCTCAGCCCCAGCATTTT. Using reference TRBV5-8 and TRBJ1-5 for the parts outside the CDR3, the full variable domain is EAGVTQSPTHLIKTRGQQATLRCSPISGHTSVYWYQQALGLGLQFLLWYDEGEERNRGNFPPRFSGRQFPNYSSELNVNALELEDSALYLCASRGGQGVPQPQHFGDGTRLSIL.

The J gene is TRBJ1-6, the V gene TRBV7-6, with TRBD1 matching 8 bases. The CDR3 sequence is 15 residues long. V dropped 0 bases and J dropped 10; count of bases not matched to a gene: 5. Germline CDR1 reads SGHVS; CDR2 reads FNYEAQ. This CDR3 is CASSLAGQGRSPLHF. The CDR3 nucleotides are TGTGCCAGCAGCTTAGCCGGACAGGGTAGATCACCCCTCCACTTT.

This clone came up a few times. This chain uses TRBV6-1 with TRBJ1-1; maybe TRBD1 (6 bases). CDR1 MNHNS and CDR2 SASEGT come from the germline V gene. The CDR3 covers 14 residues. Trimming pared 2 bases from V and 7 bases from J, leaving 14 bases between. DNA for the CDR3: TGTGCCAGCAGTGAAAACGGGGCCAGGGGTGAAGCTTTCTTT. This translates into CASSENGARGEAFF.